This entry concerns a single T cell receptor (beta chain). Its antigen is unidentified. The sample is drawn from a study of T cell responses to AZD1222 COVID-19 vaccine. Broader study findings: Unmutated variant regions are reportedly the target of nearly half of TCRs that are spike-specific. Donors in the cohort were predominantly white British and more often female, and clonal diversity was possibly underestimated. Repertoire sampling happened only post peak T cell response.

Both about-4-week and about-12-week second-dose recipients were combined. Assay: immunoSEQ multiplex PCR; the TCRdb copy retains only in-frame clones and omits some. This table has over 110,000 clones, roughly 90% appearing once. CDR1 is MNHEY and CDR2 is SVGAGI in the germline V gene. The V and J ends lost 8 bases and 7 bases respectively, with 17 bases between them. This CDR3 spans 13 amino acids. This specimen consisted of peripheral blood, obtained 28 days after the second AZD1222 dose. The chain combines TRBV6-5 with TRBJ1-2; tentatively, D is TRBD1 (6 bases). This clonotype originated in an adult who received the AZD1222 COVID-19 vaccine. CDR3 in DNA: TGTGCCAGCGCTGTAAGGGGGGGCTTTGGCTACACCTTC. Amino acid sequence: CASAVRGGFGYTF.